Listed below are T cell receptor beta chains from one sample, sequenced in a study of human T cells and chemical hapten exposure. TCRdb reprocessed the RACE reads with MiXCR, giving one entry per CDR3 protein. Of tens of thousands of distinct CDR3 sequences in the sample, roughly 10% were seen once. Sequencing was performed on whole blood, taken in connection with sensitization to the hapten diphenylcyclopropenone (DPC). The origin of the receptors is a woman aged 55-70 years with alopecia areata. Some clones in this sample may be carry-over from other donors' samples. Each CDR3 is given with its conserved first and last residue. The order of the fields is clone size, D gene, V gene, J gene, CDR3 DNA, CDR3 protein. A D gene is named only where the DNA matches it firmly. Not all rows give a size; the values are once, few, many and, for expanded clones, a class.

size: .; D: .; V: TRBV9; J: TRBJ1-2; DNA: TGTGCCAGCAGCGGGGGGCTAGGCTACACCTTC; CDR3: CASSGGLGYTF
size: many; D: .; V: TRBV4-2; J: TRBJ2-2; DNA: TGTGCCAGCAGCCCCACGACCGGGGAGCTGTTTTTT; CDR3: CASSPTTGELFF
size: few; D: TRBD1; V: TRBV10-3; J: TRBJ1-5; DNA: TGTGCCATCAGTGAGACCCAGGCCGGGACAGGGGGCAATCAGCCCCAGCATTTT; CDR3: CAISETQAGTGGNQPQHF
size: .; D: .; V: TRBV21-1; J: TRBJ1-4; DNA: TGTGCCAGCAGCAAAGAAGAGGCGTCTAATGAAAAACTGTTTTTT; CDR3: CASSKEEASNEKLFF
size: many; D: TRBD2; V: TRBV10-3; J: TRBJ2-3; DNA: TGTGCCGCCCGTCCTGACCGGGGGGGAGGAGATACGCAGTATTTT; CDR3: CAARPDRGGGDTQYF
size: many; D: .; V: TRBV7-2; J: TRBJ2-5; DNA: TGTGCCAGCAGCCTCTCGACAGGTGCCTTAGAGACCCAGTACTTC; CDR3: CASSLSTGALETQYF
size: many; D: TRBD2; V: TRBV20-1; J: TRBJ2-3; DNA: TGCAGTGCTAGGGGACTAGCGGGGGTGTTAGATACGCAGTATTTT; CDR3: CSARGLAGVLDTQYF
size: many; D: .; V: TRBV6-2/TRBV6-3; J: TRBJ2-7; DNA: TGTGCCAGCAGTGAAAGCTCCTACGAGCAGTACTTC; CDR3: CASSESSYEQYF
size: few; D: TRBD2; V: TRBV5-1; J: TRBJ2-5; DNA: TGCGCCAGCAGCTCCGGGACTAGCGGAGTCCAAGAGACCCAGTACTTC; CDR3: CASSSGTSGVQETQYF
size: .; D: TRBD1; V: TRBV11-2; J: TRBJ2-7; DNA: TGTGCCAGCAGCCTAGGCCGAGGGACAGCTGAGCAGTACTTC; CDR3: CASSLGRGTAEQYF
size: .; D: .; V: TRBV7-9; J: TRBJ2-7; DNA: TGTGCCAGCAGCTTATCGTGGCAGCCAACCTACGAGCAGTACTTC; CDR3: CASSLSWQPTYEQYF
size: .; D: .; V: TRBV5-4; J: TRBJ2-7; DNA: TGTGCCAGCAGCTTTAGGGTGGCGGGGGCCCTCTCCTACGAGCAGTACTTC; CDR3: CASSFRVAGALSYEQYF
size: few; D: TRBD1; V: TRBV14; J: TRBJ1-2; DNA: TGTGCCAGCAGCCGCCGAAGACAGGGGGCACTTGGCTACACCTTC; CDR3: CASSRRRQGALGYTF
size: .; D: .; V: TRBV6-5; J: TRBJ2-3; DNA: TGTGCCAGCAGTTTACTAGCCCGGTCGTTCACAGATACGCAGTATTTT; CDR3: CASSLLARSFTDTQYF
size: many; D: .; V: TRBV2; J: TRBJ1-1; DNA: TGTGCCAGCGGGGTGAACACTGAAGCTTTCTTT; CDR3: CASGVNTEAFF
size: many; D: .; V: TRBV7-9; J: TRBJ2-7; DNA: TGTGCCAGCAGCTTAGTTGGGGGTTCCTACGAGCAGTACTTC; CDR3: CASSLVGGSYEQYF
size: many; D: TRBD2; V: TRBV12-5; J: TRBJ2-5; DNA: TGTGCTAGTGGCCCCGGGACTAGCGGGGGACAAGAGACCCAGTACTTC; CDR3: CASGPGTSGGQETQYF
size: many; D: TRBD2; V: TRBV24-1; J: TRBJ2-1; DNA: TGTGCCACCAGTGGACTCGGGACTAGCGGACGAAATGAGCAGTTCTTC; CDR3: CATSGLGTSGRNEQFF
size: few; D: .; V: TRBV7-7; J: TRBJ1-1; DNA: TGTGCTAGCAGTCCCGTCGGGGGGGGCACTGAAGCTTTCTTT; CDR3: CASSPVGGGTEAFF
size: .; D: .; V: TRBV3-1; J: TRBJ2-7; DNA: TGTGCCAGCAGCTACCGGGACGGATCCTACGAGCAGTACTTC; CDR3: CASSYRDGSYEQYF
size: many; D: .; V: TRBV5-4; J: TRBJ2-7; DNA: TGTGCCAGCAGCCTCATGAGCTGGGGGGGCACCTACGAGCAGTACTTC; CDR3: CASSLMSWGGTYEQYF
size: many; D: .; V: TRBV2; J: TRBJ2-1; DNA: TGTGCCAGCAGTGAGGGCATTTCCTCCTACAATGAGCAGTTCTTC; CDR3: CASSEGISSYNEQFF
size: many; D: .; V: TRBV11-2; J: TRBJ2-1; DNA: TGTGCCAGCAGCAGAAGCGCAAACAATGAGCAGTTCTTC; CDR3: CASSRSANNEQFF
size: .; D: .; V: TRBV19; J: TRBJ2-2; DNA: TGTGCCAGCCGTACACAGGGCGACGGGGAGCTGTTTTTT; CDR3: CASRTQGDGELFF
size: .; D: .; V: TRBV3-1; J: TRBJ1-2; DNA: TGTGCCAGCAGCTCCCAAGACAGAGCGAGGGGCGACTATGGCTACACCTTC; CDR3: CASSSQDRARGDYGYTF
size: many; D: TRBD2; V: TRBV7-6; J: TRBJ2-5; DNA: TGTGCCAGCAGCTCAGCGGGGATCCAAGAGACCCAGTACTTC; CDR3: CASSSAGIQETQYF
size: many; D: TRBD2; V: TRBV20-1; J: TRBJ2-1; DNA: TGCAGTGCTAGAGAAGGACACGGGAGGGATGAGCAGTTCTTC; CDR3: CSAREGHGRDEQFF
size: many; D: .; V: TRBV29-1; J: TRBJ1-2; DNA: TGCAGCGTTGACTTGGAGAGGACAATTCCCCCCGACTACACCTTC; CDR3: CSVDLERTIPPDYTF
size: few; D: .; V: TRBV6-2/TRBV6-3; J: TRBJ2-1; DNA: TGTGCCAGCAGTTACGTCCGGGGATCCTACAATGAGCAGTTCTTC; CDR3: CASSYVRGSYNEQFF
size: many; D: TRBD1; V: TRBV29-1; J: TRBJ1-2; DNA: TGCAGCGTTGTGGGACAGGGGAGCGATGGCTACACCTTC; CDR3: CSVVGQGSDGYTF
size: many; D: .; V: TRBV10-3; J: TRBJ1-1; DNA: TGTGCCATCAGTGATGAGACAGGGAACACTGAAGCTTTCTTT; CDR3: CAISDETGNTEAFF
size: .; D: .; V: TRBV4-1; J: TRBJ1-2; DNA: TGCGCCAGCAGCTACAAATTGACCGGGGACTATGGCTACACCTTC; CDR3: CASSYKLTGDYGYTF
size: .; D: TRBD1; V: TRBV10-2; J: TRBJ1-1; DNA: TGCGCCAGCGAAGCGGACAGGGGAGACACTGAAGCTTTCTTT; CDR3: CASEADRGDTEAFF
size: .; D: .; V: TRBV25-1; J: TRBJ2-2; DNA: TGTGCCAGCAGTGTTTGGCAGGATCGCACCGGGGAGCTGTTTTTT; CDR3: CASSVWQDRTGELFF
size: few; D: .; V: TRBV20-1; J: TRBJ2-7; DNA: TGCAGTGCTAGAGTGCTCGGGGTTATCTCCTACGAGCAGTACTTC; CDR3: CSARVLGVISYEQYF
size: .; D: .; V: TRBV7-9; J: TRBJ2-7; DNA: TGTGCCAGCAGCCCCGGACGCTCCTACGAGCAGTACTTC; CDR3: CASSPGRSYEQYF
size: many; D: .; V: TRBV6-5; J: TRBJ1-1; DNA: TGTGCCAGCAGTTACTATACGGACCGTCCGAACACTGAAGCTTTCTTT; CDR3: CASSYYTDRPNTEAFF
size: .; D: .; V: TRBV29-1; J: TRBJ2-2; DNA: TGCAGCGTTGTAAGGGGTACCACCGGGGAGCTGTTTTTT; CDR3: CSVVRGTTGELFF
size: .; D: TRBD1; V: TRBV29-1; J: TRBJ1-1; DNA: TGCAGCGTTGGAACCCGGGGGAGGGACAGGGAAGCTTTCTTT; CDR3: CSVGTRGRDREAFF
size: .; D: TRBD1; V: TRBV5-1; J: TRBJ1-1; DNA: TGCGCCAGCAGCCTGGCAGGGGGATCTGAAGCTTTCTTT; CDR3: CASSLAGGSEAFF